The present T cell receptor beta chain was sequenced within a study of PD-1 blockade in mismatch repair-deficient tumors. General study points: After pembrolizumab, tumor-resident clones rose rapidly, then generally contracted before radiologic responses.

All patients were mismatch repair deficient, assessed by either PCR or immunohistochemistry. This CDR3 is built from 13 residues. Germline lookup yields CDR1 SGHAT and CDR2 FQNNGV. Deletions cut 6 bases from V and 2 bases from J, with 9 bases between. Sequencing used immunoSEQ multiplex PCR; TCRdb keeps in-frame clones, though not all of them. The sample has about 100,000 clones; about four fifths are singletons. Comment on this clone: Its antigen is currently unknown.

This clonotype was sampled from an adult with mismatch repair-deficient cancer. This rearrangement joins TRBV11-2 to TRBJ2-3; D perhaps matches TRBD1 (5 bases). Sequencing was performed on peripheral blood, taken 35 to 37 weeks after starting pembrolizumab. CDR3: CASRGAATDTQYF. DNA of the CDR3: TGTGCCAGCAGAGGGGCAGCCACAGATACGCAGTATTTT.